Each of the 32 T cell receptor beta chains below was sequenced from the same sample in a study of blood T cell repertoires in COVID-19. Repertoires were generated with immunoSEQ multiplex PCR, while TCRdb's copy carries only in-frame clones and drops some. Of more than 65,000 clones in the sample, roughly four fifths were seen once. What was sequenced was peripheral blood. All receptors derive from a woman over 75 with active or convalescent COVID-19.

The sample holds one count of this clone. Relative to the germline gene, one junction end is altered; a read error may explain this. The V gene is TRBV2, the J gene TRBJ1-6; a possible D gene is TRBD1 (6 bases). Germline assignment: CDR1 SNHLY and CDR2 FYNNEI. This CDR3 has 11 amino acids. The CDR3 DNA is TGTGCCAGCAGTGTCTATCAGGGGTTGGACTTT. This sequence encodes CASSVYQGLDF.

This clone was observed a handful of times. The chain uses TRBV4-2 and TRBJ2-2; possible D gene TRBD1, 5 bases. Germline V gives CDR1 LGHNA, CDR2 YNFKEQ. The CDR3 covers 16 residues. The V end was cut by 0 bases, the J end by 5 bases, with 13 bases between. The CDR3 spells CASSQDQAGLTGELFF. DNA of the CDR3: TGTGCCAGCAGCCAAGATCAGGCAGGGCTGACCGGGGAGCTGTTTTTT.

The gene calls are TRBV4-3 and TRBJ2-2, with D possibly TRBD2 on 5 matching bases. From germline, CDR1 is LGHNA and CDR2 YSLEER. The V end lost 0 bases, the J end lost 5 bases, and 22 bases lay between the germline ends. This CDR3 spans 19 amino acids. CDR3 nucleotide sequence: TGCGCCAGCAGCCAAGATCTCTCGCCGTTAGATACTAGAACCGGGGAGCTGTTTTTT. This gives the protein CASSQDLSPLDTRTGELFF.

This clone was observed a few times. The chain recombines TRBV7-2 with TRBJ2-2; 8 positions match TRBD1. V lost 6 bases to trimming and J lost 7 bases; unmatched junction nucleotides: 4. CDR1 is SGHTA, CDR2 FQGNSA, per germline. The CDR3 sequence is 13 residues long. In nucleotides, the CDR3 is TGTGCCAGCAGTCCTGACAGGGGCGGGGAGCTGTTTTTT. Protein product: CASSPDRGGELFF.

Only a few counts were recorded for this clone. This rearrangement joins TRBV10-1 to TRBJ2-5; the D gene is possibly TRBD1 (5 bases). CDR3 size: 13 residues. Germline V lookup: CDR1 WNHNN, CDR2 SYGVQD (reference sequence). The V end was cut by 8 bases, the J end by 4 bases, with 14 bases between. For the CDR3, the DNA is TGCGCCAGCCAAAGGGGTATCGCAGAGACCCAGTACTTC. Translation: CASQRGIAETQYF.

This chain uses TRBV4-3 with TRBJ2-7; D gene uncertain. CDR3 length: 14 amino acids. Per the germline V gene, CDR1 is LGHNA and CDR2 is YSLEER. Trimming pared 1 base from V and 2 bases from J, leaving 9 bases between. The CDR3 DNA sequence: TGCGCCAGCAGCCAAGGGCCAGCGACCTACGAGCAGTACTTC. Its translation is CASSQGPATYEQYF.

This chain joins TRBV14 and TRBJ1-1, with 9 nucleotides matching TRBD1. Trimming removed 1 base from V and 8 bases from J; junction bases left unmatched: 5. CDR3 length equals 14 residues. The germline V gene encodes CDR1 SGHDN and CDR2 FVKESK. The CDR3 sequence: CASSQVWDRAEAFF. In nucleotides, the CDR3 is TGTGCCAGCAGCCAAGTTTGGGACAGGGCGGAAGCTTTCTTT.

The CDR3 nucleotides are TGTGCCAGCAGCCCTGGCGTGGCTAGCGGGGCTGAGCAGTACTTC. This sequence encodes CASSPGVASGAEQYF. This chain uses TRBV7-2 with TRBJ2-7, with 9 positions matching TRBD2. V lost 5 bases and J lost 7; bases outside the gene matches: 12. Germline V lookup: CDR1 SGHTA, CDR2 FQGNSA. This CDR3 has 15 residues.

The chain is built from TRBV5-1 and TRBJ2-7; 9 nucleotides line up with TRBD1. This CDR3 has 14 amino acids. Germline CDR1 is SGHRS and CDR2 is YFSETQ. V trimming: 3 bases; J trimming: 5 bases; junction bases outside the gene matches: 6. The CDR3 loop reads CASSWGQGLDEQYF. DNA of the CDR3: TGCGCCAGCAGCTGGGGACAGGGCCTCGACGAGCAGTACTTC.

The chain recombines TRBV6-2 or TRBV6-3 with TRBJ1-5; 7 bases match TRBD1. CDR1 and CDR2 (germline): MNHEY, SVGEGT. J gave up 1 base and V 1 base, and 10 bases lay outside the gene matches. This CDR3 region has 18 residues. CDR3 in amino acids: CASSYFDRVRGSNQPQHF. CDR3 nucleotides: TGTGCCAGCAGTTACTTTGACAGGGTTCGAGGGAGCAATCAGCCCCAGCATTTT.

As for this clone: Its ends do not fully match the called genes, so a read error is possible. The rearrangement joins TRBV3-1 (or the pseudogene TRBV3-2) to TRBJ2-7; 8 bases align to TRBD1. Germline V gives CDR1 LGHDT, CDR2 YNNKEL (reference sequence). This CDR3 has 14 amino acids. The CDR3 sequence is CASSKDRGAYEQYF. DNA for the CDR3: TGTGCCAGCAGCAAAGACAGGGGCGCCTACGAGCAGTACTTC.

This chain connects TRBV3-1 (or the pseudogene TRBV3-2) to TRBJ2-5, with 11 bases that match TRBD2. After removal of 3 bases from V and 1 base from J, the junction contained 4 bases not matched to a gene. This CDR3 region has 16 residues. CDR1 and CDR2 from the germline V gene are LGHDT and YNNKEL (reference sequence). The CDR3 loop reads CASSHRLAGSQETQYF. In nucleotides, the CDR3 is TGTGCCAGCAGCCATCGACTAGCGGGGAGCCAAGAGACCCAGTACTTC.

The V call is TRBV19, the J call TRBJ1-5, with 7 bases identical to TRBD1. With 5 bases clipped from V and 1 base from J, the junction kept 11 bases outside the gene matches. The CDR3 runs 17 residues. CDR1 is LNHDA, CDR2 SQIVND, per germline (reference sequence). The CDR3 loop is CASSPPREGASNQPQHF. CDR3 sequence (DNA): TGTGCCAGTAGTCCACCCCGGGAGGGGGCGAGCAATCAGCCCCAGCATTTT.

The chain is built from TRBV2 and TRBJ1-3, with D unresolved. This CDR3 spans 18 amino acids. Trimming took off 1 base at V and 8 bases at J, with 24 bases between the two ends. Per germline, CDR1 SNHLY and CDR2 FYNNEI. The CDR3 spells CASSEGAFLGEVKDTIYF. The CDR3 DNA reads TGTGCCAGCAGTGAAGGTGCTTTCTTGGGAGAAGTTAAGGACACCATATATTTT.

The chain recombines TRBV6-6 with TRBJ1-5; D not certain. Trimming cost V 7 bases and J 0 bases, with 16 bases left between them. CDR3 length: 16 amino acids. The germline gives CDR1 MNHNY, CDR2 SVGAGI (reference sequence). The CDR3 region is CASTRRGVNSNQPQHF. The CDR3 DNA reads as TGTGCCAGCACCAGGCGGGGAGTGAATAGCAATCAGCCCCAGCATTTT.

V is TRBV28 and J is TRBJ1-5; 7 nucleotides line up with TRBD1. The CDR3 is 12 residues long. CDR1 MDHEN and CDR2 SYDVKM come from the germline V gene. V shed 6 bases and J 7 bases; nucleotides not matched to a gene: 3. CDR3 residues: CASRSGGQPQHF. CDR3 nucleotides: TGTGCCAGCAGGTCAGGGGGGCAGCCCCAGCATTTT.

This clone has more than one count but fewer than ten. The J gene is TRBJ1-2, the V gene TRBV29-1; tentative D call: TRBD1 (6 bases). The CDR3 consists of 11 residues. Deletions cut 8 bases from V and 8 bases from J, with 15 bases between. Germline values: CDR1 SQVTM, CDR2 ANQGSEA. The CDR3 here is CSIRRGSGYTF. CDR3 bases: TGCAGCATCCGAAGGGGGAGCGGCTACACCTTC.

The chain couples TRBV28 to TRBJ2-1; 11 nucleotides agree with TRBD2. The germline V gene has CDR1 MDHEN and CDR2 SYDVKM. V dropped 5 bases and J dropped 7; count of bases not matched to a gene: 7. CDR3 length: 15 amino acids. CDR3 DNA: TGTGCCAGCAGTCAAACTAGCGGGGGTGGGAATGAGCAGTTCTTC. Protein sequence: CASSQTSGGGNEQFF. The whole variable domain, filled in from reference TRBV28 and TRBJ2-1, reads DVKVTQSSRYLVKRTGEKVFLECVQDMDHENMFWYRQDPGLGLRLIYFSYDVKMKEKGDIPEGYSVSREKKERFSLILESASTNQTSMYLCASSQTSGGGNEQFFGPGTRLTVL.

This clone was seen a single time. V and J are TRBV6-5 and TRBJ2-4; 8 bases fit TRBD1. V lost 7 bases to trimming and J lost 7 bases; unmatched junction nucleotides: 12. Germline CDR1 reads MNHEY; CDR2 reads SVGAGI. The CDR3 length is 15 residues. In DNA form, the CDR3 reads TGTGCCAGCACCATCTCCCGGGACAGGAGGAACATTCAGTACTTC. Residues: CASTISRDRRNIQYF.

The chain uses TRBV6-2 or TRBV6-3 and TRBJ1-2, with D hard to call. CDR1 is MNHEY and CDR2 is SVGEGT in the germline V gene. The CDR3 runs to 15 residues. Trimming pared 2 bases from V and 7 bases from J, leaving 17 bases between. The CDR3 loop reads CASSYPTTLTPGYTF. In nucleotides, the CDR3 is TGTGCCAGCAGTTACCCGACTACCTTGACGCCTGGCTACACCTTC.

V gene TRBV24-1 combines with J gene TRBJ1-3; 10 nucleotides match TRBD1. V gave up 4 bases and J gave up 3 bases; unmatched junction bases: 23. Germline values: CDR1 KGHDR, CDR2 SFDVKD. The CDR3 runs 22 residues. The CDR3 DNA sequence: TGTGCCACCAGTGAGACCTGCCGGGACAGGGGTCCGACGAGTAGGGATGGAAACACCATATATTTT. It yields the protein CATSETCRDRGPTSRDGNTIYF.

This clone was found a few times. The genes are TRBV7-9 and TRBJ2-5; TRBD2 is a possible D gene (5 bases). The CDR3 is made up of 13 amino acids. Germline CDR1 SEHNR, CDR2 FQNEAQ (reference sequence). Between the trimmed V and J ends, which lost 4 bases and 2 bases, there was a span of 8 bases. The CDR3 region is CASSSGDQETQYF. In DNA, the CDR3 is TGTGCCAGCAGCTCCGGGGATCAAGAGACCCAGTACTTC.

V usage is TRBV15 and J usage is TRBJ1-2, with D possibly matching TRBD1 (6 bases). V dropped 5 bases and J dropped 1 base, with 17 bases sitting between them. CDR3 size: 16 residues. Germline lookup yields CDR1 LNHNV and CDR2 YYDKDF (reference sequence). In DNA, the CDR3 is TGTGCCACCAGCGGGTCCCGGCAGGGGAGTAACTATGGCTACACCTTC. This translates into CATSGSRQGSNYGYTF.

The chain couples TRBV19 to TRBJ2-1, with 10 bases aligning to TRBD1. Germline values: CDR1 LNHDA, CDR2 SQIVND (reference sequence). The CDR3 totals 17 residues. Losses at the gene ends were 4 bases for V and 4 bases for J; bases not matched to a gene: 10. The CDR3 here is CASSRGPRTGGYNEQFF. The CDR3 DNA is TGTGCCAGTAGTAGGGGGCCCCGGACAGGGGGTTACAATGAGCAGTTCTTC.

V is TRBV7-2 and J is TRBJ2-5, with 7 bases aligning to TRBD1. Germline assignment: CDR1 SGHTA and CDR2 FQGNSA. There are 14 residues in the CDR3. With V trimmed by 4 bases and J by 5 bases, 7 bases remained unmatched. DNA of the CDR3: TGTGCCAGCAGCTCGGACAGGCGCTCGGAGACCCAGTACTTC. Protein product: CASSSDRRSETQYF.

This clone turned up a few times. CDR3 bases: TGTGCCTGGAGCGAGCGTAGGGAGACCCAGTACTTC. Translation: CAWSERRETQYF. This rearrangement joins TRBV30 to TRBJ2-5, with no clear D. The CDR3 is 12 residues long. V was trimmed by 3 bases and J by 5 bases, leaving 10 bases between them. CDR1 and CDR2 from the germline V gene are GTSNPN and SVGIG (reference sequence).

V is TRBV7-9 and J is TRBJ1-1, with D possibly being TRBD1 (5 bases). The V end lost 1 base, the J end lost 9 bases, and 9 bases lay between the germline ends. This CDR3 is 12 amino acids long. The V gene's germline CDR1 is SEHNR and CDR2 FQNEAQ (reference sequence). CDR3 amino acids: CASSLEDSKAFF. The DNA for the CDR3 is TGTGCCAGCAGCTTAGAAGACAGCAAAGCTTTCTTT.

The chain carries TRBV6-2 or TRBV6-3 and TRBJ2-6; D might be TRBD2 (5 bases). Trimming took 2 bases from V and 0 from J, leaving 14 bases between them. Germline V lookup: CDR1 MNHEY, CDR2 SVGEGT. This CDR3 has 18 residues. CDR3 nucleotides: TGTGCCAGCAGTTACCAGGCCGGACTGGACTCTGGGGCCAACGTCCTGACTTTC. Protein: CASSYQAGLDSGANVLTF.

This rearrangement joins TRBV9 to TRBJ2-3, with 9 bases identical to TRBD1. V trimming: 4 bases; J trimming: 5 bases; junction bases outside the gene matches: 11. CDR1 SGDLS and CDR2 YYNGEE come from the germline V gene. CDR3 length: 16 amino acids. The CDR3 sequence is CASSPRPGQGKDTQYF. In DNA form, the CDR3 reads TGTGCCAGCAGCCCGAGACCGGGACAGGGCAAAGATACGCAGTATTTT.

The V and J genes are TRBV5-6 and TRBJ2-7; 7 bases map to TRBD1. CDR3 length: 15 residues. CDR1 and CDR2 (germline): SGHDT, YYEEEE. V trimming: 4 bases; J trimming: 2 bases; junction bases outside the gene matches: 9. CDR3 residues: CASSPGQAWTYEQYF. CDR3 nucleotides: TGTGCCAGCAGCCCCGGACAGGCTTGGACCTACGAGCAGTACTTC.

The rearrangement joins TRBV7-8 to TRBJ1-5, with no clear D. V shed 5 bases and J shed 2 bases, with 13 bases lying between them. The CDR3 spans 15 residues. CDR1 is SGHVS and CDR2 is FQNEAQ in the germline V gene. The CDR3 region is CASSPTDGGNQPQHF. DNA for the CDR3: TGTGCCAGCAGCCCCACCGACGGGGGCAATCAGCCCCAGCATTTT. Full variable domain (missing parts from reference TRBV7-8 and TRBJ1-5): GAGVSQSPRYKVAKRGQDVALRCDPISGHVSLFWYQQALGQGPEFLTYFQNEAQLDKSGLPSDRFFAERPEGSVSTLKIQRTQQEDSAVYLCASSPTDGGNQPQHFGDGTRLSIL.

The J gene is TRBJ1-5, the V gene TRBV6-2 or TRBV6-3; 10 bases agree with TRBD1. This CDR3 contains 15 residues. Germline values: CDR1 MNHEY, CDR2 SVGEGT. The V segment lost 1 base and the J segment 6 bases; nucleotides outside the gene matches: 3. CDR3 nucleotides: TGTGCCAGCAGTTACTGGGGACAGGGGACTCAGCCCCAGCATTTT. As protein: CASSYWGQGTQPQHF.